This T cell receptor (beta chain) came from a study of neoadjuvant nivolumab and ipilimumab in lung cancer. Germline CDR1 SGHRS, CDR2 YFSETQ. The CDR3 has 13 residues. The ends lost 4 bases at V and 5 bases at J; junction bases unmatched: 5. Data came from immunoSEQ multiplex PCR; TCRdb stores just in-frame clones and leaves some out. The repertoire has roughly 30,000 clones, 65% to 85% of them found once; the top ten carry less than 7%. This clone was counted only a few times. The chain carries TRBV5-1 and TRBJ1-1; 7 bases line up with TRBD1. This receptor was taken from an adult with non-small cell lung cancer. The sequences come from peripheral blood, collected before neoadjuvant nivolumab, alone or with ipilimumab. CDR3 nucleotide sequence: TGCGCCAGCAGCCTGCAGGGGGATACTGAAGCTTTCTTT. It is translated as CASSLQGDTEAFF.